Presented here are 29 T cell receptor beta chains from one specimen sequenced in a study of neoadjuvant anti-PD-1 for oral cavity cancer (dated by TCRdb to the early 2020s). The sample's time point label, decoded: before neoadjuvant nivolumab. The method was the immunoSEQ multiplex PCR assay. This immuneACCESS table, as held by TCRdb, lists in-frame sequences with V and J called but not all clones. Of the missing ones, under half trace to an unresolved V gene in checked studies; the others have no known cause. In this sample the table shows tens of thousands of clones, 65% to 85% of which occur a single time. The ten most abundant clones make up 3% to 3.5% of the sample. Material: PBMCs, obtained before nivolumab (anti-PD-1) treatment. Receptors were obtained from a person aged 35-79 years with oral cavity squamous cell carcinoma.

The chain joins TRBV9 to TRBJ1-2, with D possibly matching TRBD1 (6 bases). Germline loops: CDR1 SGDLS, CDR2 YYNGEE. The CDR3 totals 12 residues. Trimming removed 3 bases at V and 5 bases at J, with 8 bases between. CDR3 sequence (DNA): TGTGCCAGCAGCGCTCAGGGGTATGGCTACACCTTC. It yields the protein CASSAQGYGYTF.

V and J are TRBV7-8 and TRBJ2-7, with no clear D. The CDR3 extends over 12 amino acids. From germline, CDR1 is SGHVS and CDR2 FQNEAQ. V lost 0 bases to trimming and J lost 4 bases, with 4 bases between them. The CDR3 DNA follows: TGTGCCAGCAGCTTAGCGCGGTACGAGCAGTACTTC. Translation gives CASSLARYEQYF.

The gene calls are TRBV6-1 and TRBJ1-2, with D hard to call. The CDR3 consists of 12 residues. Trimming stripped 6 bases from V and 4 bases from J, with 9 bases between. CDR1 is MNHNS and CDR2 is SASEGT in the germline V gene. CDR3 in amino acids: CASSAFTYGYTF. The DNA of the CDR3 is TGTGCCAGCAGCGCGTTCACCTATGGCTACACCTTC.

V is TRBV7-9 and J is TRBJ1-6; D ambiguous. CDR3 length equals 14 residues. V shed 5 bases and J shed 6 bases, with 11 bases lying between them. CDR1 and CDR2 (germline): SEHNR, FQNEAQ (reference sequence). In DNA form, the CDR3 reads TGTGCCAGCAGCCCGGACGGATCTAATTCACCCCTCCACTTT. It codes for CASSPDGSNSPLHF.

The table lists this clone with a count of one. This chain links TRBV6-1 with TRBJ2-7; TRBD1 matches at 7 bases. Germline CDR1 is MNHNS and CDR2 is SASEGT. V lost 10 bases and J lost 7; bases outside the gene matches: 13. This CDR3 region has 13 residues. CDR3 protein: CATDRDPLREQYF. The CDR3, as DNA: TGTGCCACCGACAGGGACCCTCTTAGGGAGCAGTACTTC.

This clone has just one count. The V call is TRBV7-6, the J call TRBJ1-4; possible D gene TRBD1, 5 bases. Looked up from germline, CDR1 is SGHVS and CDR2 is FNYEAQ. V was trimmed by 5 bases and J by 4 bases, leaving 11 bases between them. This CDR3 is built from 14 residues. The CDR3, as DNA: TGTGCCAGCAGCCTCCCAGGGTATAATGAAAAACTGTTTTTT. It encodes CASSLPGYNEKLFF.

The chain couples TRBV11-2 to TRBJ1-1; D is unresolved. There are 14 residues in the CDR3. Germline lookup yields CDR1 SGHAT and CDR2 FQNNGV. V dropped 5 bases and J dropped 0 bases, with 10 bases sitting between them. The CDR3 here is CASSRSSVNTEAFF. In DNA, the CDR3 is TGTGCCAGCAGCCGAAGTTCTGTGAACACTGAAGCTTTCTTT. Drawing the rest from reference TRBV11-2 and TRBJ1-1, the complete variable domain is EAGVAQSPRYKIIEKRQSVAFWCNPISGHATLYWYQQILGQGPKLLIQFQNNGVVDDSQLPKDRFSAERLKGVDSTLKIQPAKLEDSAVYLCASSRSSVNTEAFFGQGTRLTVV.

This chain uses TRBV2 with TRBJ2-2; possibly TRBD1 or TRBD2 for D (5 bases each). This CDR3 region has 14 residues. From germline, CDR1 is SNHLY and CDR2 FYNNEI. Trimming took off 4 bases at V and 2 bases at J, with 8 bases between the two ends. CDR3 sequence (DNA): TGTGCCAGCAGTGCGGGACGCAACACCGGGGAGCTGTTTTTT. This gives the protein CASSAGRNTGELFF.

V gene TRBV30 combines with J gene TRBJ1-2; D not resolved. Germline V gene data show CDR1 as GTSNPN and CDR2 as SVGIG (reference sequence). Trimming shortened V by 1 base and J by 0 bases, and 12 bases separated the two germline ends. The CDR3 length is 15 residues. The DNA of the CDR3 is TGTGCCTGGAGTGCGACTTGGGGAGCTAACTATGGCTACACCTTC. Its protein product is CAWSATWGANYGYTF.

This chain connects TRBV27 to TRBJ2-4, with 9 bases lining up with TRBD1. V lost 11 bases, J lost 6 bases, and 20 bases stayed unmatched. The CDR3 is 17 amino acids. Germline loops: CDR1 MNHEY, CDR2 SMNVEV (reference sequence). The CDR3 coding sequence is TGTGCCGCCAGCACGTTCACTCCGGGACAGGGTCGAAACATTCAGTACTTC. Translated: CAASTFTPGQGRNIQYF.

This clone was seen only once. V gene TRBV6-6 combines with J gene TRBJ1-1; the match to TRBD1 covers 7 bases. The CDR3 runs 16 residues. CDR1 and CDR2 from the germline V gene are MNHNY and SVGAGI (reference sequence). The trim removed 5 bases at V and 1 base at J, leaving 10 bases unmatched. CDR3 sequence reads: CASSQPTGVRNTEAFF. In DNA form, the CDR3 reads TGTGCCAGCAGTCAGCCCACAGGGGTCCGGAACACTGAAGCTTTCTTT.

The genes are TRBV6-6 and TRBJ1-5; no clear D. The CDR3 runs to 13 residues. Trimming took 6 bases from V and 4 from J, leaving 10 bases between them. Germline assignment: CDR1 MNHNY and CDR2 SVGAGI (reference sequence). CDR3 DNA: TGTGCCAGCAGCCCACCATCGAATCAGCCCCAGCATTTT. Translated: CASSPPSNQPQHF.

The chain is built from TRBV5-1 and TRBJ2-3; 7 bases are shared with TRBD1. CDR3 length: 16 residues. Unmatched junction bases numbered 6, after V lost 2 bases and J lost 0 bases. Germline CDR1 SGHRS, CDR2 YFSETQ. The CDR3 reads CASSFLLQGSTDTQYF. The CDR3, as DNA: TGCGCCAGCAGCTTTTTATTACAGGGGAGCACAGATACGCAGTATTTT.

V and J are TRBV27 and TRBJ2-7, with 10 bases matching TRBD1. Germline lookup yields CDR1 MNHEY and CDR2 SMNVEV (reference sequence). There are 14 residues in the CDR3. V shed 5 bases, J shed 9 bases, and the junction held 10 bases outside the gene matches. CDR3 nucleotide sequence: TGTGCCAGCAGTCGCTCCGGGACAGGGGCCTTGCAGTACTTC. It specifies CASSRSGTGALQYF.

The chain combines TRBV4-1 with TRBJ1-2; possible D gene TRBD1, 6 bases. V was shortened by 0 bases and J by 4 bases, with 12 bases between the two germline ends. This CDR3 has 15 amino acids. The germline CDR1 and CDR2 sequences are MGHRA and YSYEKL. The CDR3 DNA sequence: TGCGCCAGCAGCCAAGATCGGGACACGGGCTATGGCTACACCTTC. It yields the protein CASSQDRDTGYGYTF.

The genes are TRBV7-2 and TRBJ2-7; maybe TRBD1 (6 bases). Germline lookup yields CDR1 SGHTA and CDR2 FQGNSA. V shed 5 bases and J shed 6 bases, with 14 bases lying between them. CDR3 length equals 13 residues. CDR3 amino acids: CASSITGNGEQYF. DNA for the CDR3: TGTGCCAGCAGCATCACAGGGAACGGCGAGCAGTACTTC.

This chain joins TRBV11-2 and TRBJ1-3; D is unresolved. Germline values: CDR1 SGHAT, CDR2 FQNNGV. This CDR3 has 14 residues. V gave up 7 bases and J gave up 2 bases, with 12 bases separating them. CDR3 nucleotide sequence: TGTGCCAGCAAGGGTCTAGTAACTGGAAACACCATATATTTT. It codes for CASKGLVTGNTIYF.

The rearrangement links TRBV7-9 to TRBJ2-5; D could derive from TRBD1 or TRBD2 (5 bases each). Germline assignment: CDR1 SEHNR and CDR2 FQNEAQ (reference sequence). V was pared by 4 bases and J by 5 bases, with 14 bases between. This CDR3 is 14 amino acids long. CDR3: CASSSYRDVETQYF. The CDR3 DNA reads TGTGCCAGCAGCTCGTACCGGGACGTGGAGACCCAGTACTTC. The variable domain in full, with the rest retrieved from reference TRBV7-9 and TRBJ2-5, is DTGVSQNPRHKITKRGQNVTFRCDPISEHNRLYWYRQTLGQGPEFLTYFQNEAQLEKSRLLSDRFSAERPKGSFSTLEIQRTEQGDSAMYLCASSSYRDVETQYFGPGTRLLVL.

The V call is TRBV2, the J call TRBJ1-5; D is uncertain. CDR1 SNHLY and CDR2 FYNNEI come from the germline V gene. Trimming pared 6 bases from V and 1 base from J, leaving 7 bases between. This CDR3 region has 13 residues. The CDR3, as DNA: TGTGCCAGCAGGAGGGAGAGCAATCAGCCCCAGCATTTT. This gives the protein CASRRESNQPQHF.

This clone has just a few counts. This chain uses TRBV27 with TRBJ1-5; TRBD1 aligns across 8 bases. The J segment lost 4 bases and the V segment lost 9 bases, leaving 8 bases of the junction unmatched. The CDR3 loop spans 14 amino acids. Germline V CDR1 and CDR2: MNHEY, SMNVEV (reference sequence). The DNA of the CDR3 is TGTGCCAGTCGACAGGGGATCGAGAATCAGCCCCAGCATTTT. Residues: CASRQGIENQPQHF.

The rearrangement links TRBV29-1 to TRBJ2-3; D possibly corresponds to TRBD1 (7 bases). CDR3 length equals 13 residues. Trimming left V 7 bases short and J 2 bases short, with 13 bases between. Germline loops: CDR1 SQVTM, CDR2 ANQGSEA. For the CDR3, the DNA is TGCAGCGCAGGGGGGATATCCACAGATACGCAGTATTTT. This translates into CSAGGISTDTQYF.

The chain links TRBV19 to TRBJ1-5, with 7 bases lining up with TRBD1. CDR1 and CDR2 from the germline V gene are LNHDA and SQIVND (reference sequence). Trimming took 5 bases from V and 10 from J; bases not matched to a gene: 11. The length of the CDR3 is 14 residues. The CDR3 spells CASSARTGTGPQHF. The CDR3, as DNA: TGTGCCAGTAGTGCCCGGACAGGTACAGGACCCCAGCATTTT.

The chain is built from TRBV30 and TRBJ1-4; tentatively, D is TRBD1 (6 bases). V shed 7 bases and J shed 10 bases, with 16 bases lying between them. Germline CDR1 GTSNPN, CDR2 SVGIG (reference sequence). This CDR3 is built from 12 residues. The CDR3 loop is CASDEGGGKLFF. The CDR3 DNA reads as TGTGCCTCGGATGAGGGGGGGGGAAAACTGTTTTTT.

The chain carries TRBV27 and TRBJ2-3, with D maybe TRBD1 (5 bases). Trimming took 7 bases from V and 2 from J, leaving 10 bases between them. Looked up from germline, CDR1 is MNHEY and CDR2 is SMNVEV (reference sequence). CDR3 size: 13 residues. The CDR3 DNA reads as TGTGCCAGCATGGGGCGGCTCACAGATACGCAGTATTTT. Translating it yields CASMGRLTDTQYF.

The chain couples TRBV13 to TRBJ2-7, with TRBD1 identical over 7 bases. CDR1 and CDR2 from the germline V gene are PRHDT and FYEKMQ (reference sequence). V lost 1 base and J lost 3; bases outside the gene matches: 3. The CDR3 spans 14 residues. The CDR3 nucleotides read TGTGCCAGCAGCTTAGCGACAGGGAGCTACGAGCAGTACTTC. Its protein product is CASSLATGSYEQYF.

This clone has only one observation. The chain is built from TRBV2 and TRBJ1-1, with a possible D match to TRBD1 (6 bases). Germline V gene sequence: CDR1 SNHLY, CDR2 FYNNEI. The V end was cut by 4 bases, the J end by 3 bases, with 12 bases between. The CDR3 length is 14 residues. The CDR3, as DNA: TGTGCCAGCAGTGTAGCAGGGGAGGACACTGAAGCTTTCTTT. Amino acids: CASSVAGEDTEAFF.

The chain employs TRBV30 and TRBJ1-4; TRBD1 matches at 7 bases. V trimming: 5 bases; J trimming: 7 bases; junction bases outside the gene matches: 7. Germline-derived CDR1 and CDR2 are GTSNPN and SVGIG (reference sequence). This CDR3 has 13 residues. The chain's CDR3 is CAWDKGAREKLFF. In DNA, the CDR3 is TGTGCCTGGGATAAGGGGGCTCGTGAAAAACTGTTTTTT.

The J gene is TRBJ2-5, the V gene TRBV6-1; no reliable D call. V was shortened by 6 bases and J by 5 bases, with 16 bases between the two germline ends. The length of the CDR3 is 14 residues. CDR1 is MNHNS and CDR2 is SASEGT in the germline V gene. The CDR3 loop is CASRRAEGRETQYF. The CDR3 DNA follows: TGTGCCAGCAGGAGAGCAGAAGGTCGGGAGACCCAGTACTTC.

This clone was seen ten or more times. The chain couples TRBV6-1 to TRBJ1-2; D remains ambiguous. This CDR3 is built from 14 residues. With 6 bases removed from V and 4 bases from J, the gap between germline ends came to 15 bases. The germline V gene encodes CDR1 MNHNS and CDR2 SASEGT. DNA of the CDR3: TGTGCCAGCAGCCCAGGACCGGGTCTCTATGGCTACACCTTC. This translates into CASSPGPGLYGYTF.